The clone carrying this T cell receptor (beta chain) was detected only a few times. Its antigen is unknown. Researchers used the Oncomine TCR Beta short-read assay to sequence DNA from cultured CD4+ T cells. From CD4+ T cells that had been cultured, genomic DNA was extracted. TCRdb processed the PCR reads anew with MiXCR; each CDR3 protein has one entry. The sample consists of about 23,000 distinct CDR3 sequences, around 37% of them appearing once. The V and J ends lost 10 bases and 9 bases respectively, with 13 bases between them. The CDR3 runs 11 residues. Germline CDR1 and CDR2: MDHEN and SYDVKM. Sample time point: late sampling 161 to 241 days after vaccination in a few convalescent patients. Documented treatment: approximately 9-day PBMC culture with coronavirus spike peptide pools or control peptides (ViraFEST assay). Culture conditions combined fewer than 2.5 million PBMCs per well with about 9.2 IU/ml IL-2 and 9 to 10 ug/ml peptide pools.

The sample comes from a study of vaccination and CD4 T cells after COVID-19. Whole-study results and caveats: When vaccine-specific clones from convalescent patients were examined, 304 of 307 were spike mono-reactive.

This sequence was found in a human donor who had recovered from COVID-19. The chain is built from TRBV28 and TRBJ2-1; the D gene is possibly TRBD1 (6 bases). The sequencing used CD4+ T cells from blood, cultured in vitro, collected about 7 months after SARS-CoV-2 vaccination. CDR3 region: CAILGGFEQFF. The CDR3 region has the DNA TGTGCCATCCTAGGGGGTTTTGAGCAGTTCTTC.